This passage covers 22 T cell receptor beta chains from one sample sequenced in a study of T cell repertoires in cytomegalovirus infection. TCRdb reanalysed the reads using MiXCR and keeps one entry per CDR3 protein. The table records hundreds of thousands of distinct CDR3 sequences, approximately 34% of them present only once. Sequencing input: PBMCs. The receptor source for this set is a human donor in good health (CMV status not recorded). Some clones in this sample may be carry-over from other donors' samples.

The chain recombines TRBV28 with TRBJ2-7, with D maybe TRBD1 (5 bases). Trimming removed 5 bases from V and 3 bases from J, with 20 bases in between. CDR3 length: 16 amino acids. Germline values: CDR1 MDHEN, CDR2 SYDVKM. This CDR3 is CASSAGPVRSNYEQYF. In DNA form, the CDR3 reads TGTGCCAGCAGTGCAGGGCCAGTTCGTAGTAACTACGAGCAGTACTTC. Using reference TRBV28 and TRBJ2-7 for the parts outside the CDR3, the full variable domain is DVKVTQSSRYLVKRTGEKVFLECVQDMDHENMFWYRQDPGLGLRLIYFSYDVKMKEKGDIPEGYSVSREKKERFSLILESASTNQTSMYLCASSAGPVRSNYEQYFGPGTRLTVT.

This chain uses TRBV15 with TRBJ1-5; D possibly corresponds to TRBD1 (6 bases). The germline V gene has CDR1 LNHNV and CDR2 YYDKDF (reference sequence). The CDR3 spans 13 residues. Trimming took 4 bases from V and 6 from J, leaving 10 bases between them. In nucleotides, the CDR3 is TGTGCCACCAGCACCACAGGGTTTCAGCCCCAGCATTTT. It codes for CATSTTGFQPQHF.

The chain carries TRBV28 and TRBJ1-2, with a weak D call TRBD1 (5 bases). Trimming left V 4 bases short and J 6 bases short, with 18 bases between. Germline CDR1 and CDR2: MDHEN and SYDVKM. This CDR3 spans 15 amino acids. The CDR3 loop is CASSSPRKGRDGYTF. CDR3 sequence (DNA): TGTGCCAGCAGTTCGCCCAGGAAGGGGCGCGATGGCTACACCTTC.

Points on this clonotype: The germline gene is not matched at one end of the junction; a read error may be the cause. The V and J genes are TRBV28 and TRBJ1-1; D not resolved. CDR3 length: 13 amino acids. Per germline, CDR1 MDHEN and CDR2 SYDVKM. The CDR3 DNA follows: TGTGCCAGCAGTTTATGGGGCGACCAGCATCCTCGATTT. Protein sequence: CASSLWGDQHPRF.

The chain employs TRBV7-2 and TRBJ1-4; 9 nucleotides line up with TRBD1. The J segment lost 14 bases and the V segment lost 3 bases, leaving 4 bases of the junction unmatched. Germline lookup yields CDR1 SGHTA and CDR2 FQGNSA. CDR3 size: 12 residues. CDR3 loop: CASSFTGGPLFF. The CDR3 DNA follows: TGTGCCAGCAGCTTCACAGGGGGCCCTCTGTTTTTT. Full variable domain (rest looked up from reference TRBV7-2 and TRBJ1-4): GAGVSQSPSNKVTEKGKDVELRCDPISGHTALYWYRQSLGQGLEFLIYFQGNSAPDKSGLPSDRFSAERTGGSVSTLTIQRTQQEDSAVYLCASSFTGGPLFFGSGTQLSVL.

The chain links TRBV28 to TRBJ1-1; D may be TRBD1 (5 bases). V was clipped by 5 bases and J by 2 bases, with 21 bases between them. The CDR3 contains 17 residues. Per germline, CDR1 MDHEN and CDR2 SYDVKM. CDR3 loop: CASSPHRPSVGNTEAFF. DNA of the CDR3: TGTGCCAGCAGTCCCCACAGGCCCAGTGTGGGAAACACTGAAGCTTTCTTT.

Remarks on this clonotype: The CDR3 end shows no conserved phenylalanine or tryptophan, and so a read error is likely. This chain connects TRBV4-1 to TRBJ1-2, with no clear D. CDR1 is MGHRA, CDR2 YSYEKL, per germline. The CDR3 loop spans 15 amino acids. Deletions cut 0 bases from V and 8 bases from J, with 16 bases between. CDR3 residues: CASSQEGRHRLGYTL. DNA for the CDR3: TGCGCCAGCAGCCAAGAAGGTCGACATAGACTGGGCTACACCTTA.

Points on this clonotype: This may be a read error, as it is one base from a much larger clone. The conserved closing phenylalanine or tryptophan is absent in this CDR3, likely reflecting a read error. This chain connects TRBV7-8 to TRBJ2-1; 8 bases fit TRBD2. Germline CDR1 SGHVS, CDR2 FQNEAQ. V shed 6 bases, J shed 7 bases, and the junction held 8 bases outside the gene matches. The length of the CDR3 is 14 residues. CDR3 amino acids: CASSKSGGRNEQFL. The CDR3 nucleotides are TGTGCCAGCAGTAAGAGCGGGGGAAGGAATGAGCAGTTCTTA.

This clonotype came up a few times. The chain is built from TRBV7-8 and TRBJ2-7; maybe TRBD1 (6 bases). The V and J ends lost 4 bases and 3 bases respectively, with 16 bases between them. CDR3 size: 15 residues. From germline, CDR1 is SGHVS and CDR2 FQNEAQ. The chain's CDR3 is CASSSGVGAYYEQYF. The CDR3 DNA follows: TGTGCCAGCAGCTCAGGGGTAGGAGCCTACTACGAGCAGTACTTC.

The chain combines TRBV20-1 with TRBJ1-1, with 7 bases aligning to TRBD1. Unmatched junction bases numbered 3, after V lost 2 bases and J lost 6 bases. Germline CDR1 DFQATT, CDR2 SNEGSKA (reference sequence). The CDR3 consists of 12 residues. The CDR3 sequence is CSARPQGPEAFF. The CDR3 DNA reads as TGCAGTGCTAGACCACAGGGGCCTGAAGCTTTCTTT.

This clonotype was observed once. This could be a read error, since a much larger clone is one nucleotide away. The CDR3 protein is CASRGRSEQFF. The DNA for the CDR3 is TGTGCCAGCAGGGGACGGAGTGAGCAGTTCTTC. J is TRBJ2-1 and V is TRBV12-3 or TRBV12-4; the D gene could be TRBD1 or TRBD2 (5 bases each). This CDR3 has 11 amino acids. Between the trimmed V and J ends, which lost 6 bases and 9 bases, there was a span of 9 bases.

The V and J genes are TRBV5-8 and TRBJ1-2, with TRBD1 identical over 7 bases. The V gene end was trimmed by 5 bases and the J gene end by 4 bases; junction bases not matched to a gene: 11. Germline values: CDR1 SGHTS, CDR2 YDEGEE. The CDR3 loop spans 15 amino acids. The DNA of the CDR3 is TGTGCCAGCAGGACCGGGACCGGGACAGTCTATGGCTACACCTTC. Its translation is CASRTGTGTVYGYTF. The variable domain in full, completed from reference TRBV5-8 and TRBJ1-2, reads EAGVTQSPTHLIKTRGQQATLRCSPISGHTSVYWYQQALGLGLQFLLWYDEGEERNRGNFPPRFSGRQFPNYSSELNVNALELEDSALYLCASRTGTGTVYGYTFGSGTRLTVV.

This clonotype has at least ten counts. The chain carries TRBV10-3 and TRBJ2-1; 10 bases are a match to TRBD2. Germline loops: CDR1 ENHRY, CDR2 SYGVKD. This CDR3 has 15 amino acids. V lost 5 bases and J lost 8; bases outside the gene matches: 9. The CDR3 loop reads CAISRSSGGAYEQFF. CDR3 coding DNA: TGTGCCATCAGTCGGTCCAGCGGGGGGGCGTATGAGCAGTTCTTC.

This clonotype was counted only a few times. The rearrangement links TRBV19 to TRBJ2-1; 10 bases align to TRBD2. CDR3 length: 15 amino acids. V shed 4 bases and J 7 bases; nucleotides not matched to a gene: 7. CDR1 and CDR2 from the germline V gene are LNHDA and SQIVND (reference sequence). DNA for the CDR3: TGTGCCAGTAGTAAAGCCGGGACTAGCGTTAATGAGCAGTTCTTC. Translated, it gives CASSKAGTSVNEQFF.

This clonotype was found a few times. The chain recombines TRBV12-3 or TRBV12-4 with TRBJ2-7; D is tentatively TRBD1 or TRBD2 (5 bases each). The V and J ends lost 3 bases and 0 bases respectively, with 9 bases between them. This CDR3 has 14 residues. The CDR3 DNA sequence: TGTGCCAGCAGTTTGGACGGGACCTCCTACGAGCAGTACTTC. Translating it yields CASSLDGTSYEQYF.

The rearrangement uses TRBV28 and TRBJ1-5; TRBD1 matches at 7 bases. This CDR3 comprises 18 residues. Unmatched junction bases numbered 13, after V lost 5 bases and J lost 0 bases. Germline CDR1 MDHEN, CDR2 SYDVKM. The CDR3 DNA follows: TGTGCCAGCAGTCAAATAGTGGGGACAGTCTATAGCAATCAGCCCCAGCATTTT. Translation: CASSQIVGTVYSNQPQHF.

Comment on this clonotype: Without the conserved terminal phenylalanine or tryptophan, this CDR3 likely stems from a read error. The chain uses TRBV6-1 and TRBJ2-3; weak D call: TRBD1 (6 bases). This CDR3 is 15 amino acids long. V gave up 2 bases and J gave up 1 base, with 10 bases separating them. The germline gives CDR1 MNHNS, CDR2 SASEGT. The CDR3 spells CASSESQGGTDTQYL. In DNA form, the CDR3 reads TGTGCCAGCAGTGAATCACAGGGTGGCACAGATACGCAGTATTTG.

The chain combines TRBV19 with TRBJ1-5; a possible D gene is TRBD1 (6 bases). Germline V gene data show CDR1 as LNHDA and CDR2 as SQIVND (reference sequence). V lost 5 bases, J lost 7 bases, and 24 bases lay in between. The CDR3 length is 17 residues. The CDR3 bases are TGTGCCAGTAGTCCAAATGATGGGGGCGGATCCCGGCAGCCCCAGCATTTT. Translation gives CASSPNDGGGSRQPQHF. Complete variable domain (other parts from reference TRBV19 and TRBJ1-5): DGGITQSPKYLFRKEGQNVTLSCEQNLNHDAMYWYRQDPGQGLRLIYYSQIVNDFQKGDIAEGYSVSREKKESFPLTVTSAQKNPTAFYLCASSPNDGGGSRQPQHFGDGTRLSIL.

This clonotype was counted at least ten times. Here the CDR3 reads CASSRGGLGDEQYF. The CDR3 DNA follows: TGTGCCAGCAGCCGGGGCGGACTGGGGGATGAGCAGTACTTC. The chain combines TRBV7-2 with TRBJ2-7; D is tentatively TRBD1 or TRBD2 (5 bases each). V dropped 5 bases and J dropped 7 bases, with 18 bases sitting between them. Germline V gene sequence: CDR1 SGHTA, CDR2 FQGNSA. This CDR3 has 14 amino acids. Combining the CDR3 with reference TRBV7-2 and TRBJ2-7 gives the whole variable domain GAGVSQSPSNKVTEKGKDVELRCDPISGHTALYWYRQSLGQGLEFLIYFQGNSAPDKSGLPSDRFSAERTGGSVSTLTIQRTQQEDSAVYLCASSRGGLGDEQYFGPGTRLTVT.

The rearrangement joins TRBV5-6 to TRBJ1-3, with no clear D. The CDR3 is 15 residues long. V was pared by 0 bases and J by 0 bases, with 7 bases between. Germline V CDR1 and CDR2: SGHDT, YYEEEE. CDR3 protein: CASSLAQLSGNTIYF. DNA for the CDR3: TGTGCCAGCAGCTTGGCACAGCTCTCTGGAAACACCATATATTTT.

The V gene is TRBV3-1, the J gene TRBJ1-1; D is unresolved. Germline values: CDR1 LGHDT, CDR2 YNNKEL (reference sequence). Deletions cut 2 bases from V and 5 bases from J, with 15 bases between. The CDR3 is 15 amino acids. Written as DNA, the CDR3 is TGTGCCAGCAGCCAATCTCGCCGGGCGAGAACTGAAGCTTTCTTT. It yields the protein CASSQSRRARTEAFF.

A remark on this clonotype: The junction shows a germline mismatch at one end, possibly a read error. The chain links TRBV19 to TRBJ1-1, with TRBD1 identical over 8 bases. The CDR3 totals 15 residues. Germline CDR1 is LNHDA and CDR2 is SQIVND (reference sequence). This CDR3 reads CASSIDRGVNTEAFF. The DNA of the CDR3 is TGTGCCAGTAGCATAGACAGGGGTGTGAACACTGAAGCTTTCTTT.